This TCR beta chain was recorded in a study of spatial heterogeneity in lung cancer. For the study at large: More beta-chain than alpha-chain sequences were consistently detected.

Described time point: sample taken at primary tumor resection. The donor population consisted of 72 patients with untreated, early-stage non-small cell lung cancer. Unsorted tumor, nontumor lung tissue or cryopreserved PBMC supplied the whole RNA. TCR cDNA molecules each carried a unique molecular identifier. TCRdb ran MiXCR on the 5' RACE reads and lists one entry per CDR3 protein. Here the sample spans 700 to 900 distinct CDR3 sequences, 11% being singletons. By share of the sample, this clonotype is medium-sized. The V and J ends lost 5 bases and 6 bases, in that order; junction bases with no gene match: 8. The CDR3 has 16 residues. Germline loops: CDR1 SGHDN, CDR2 FVKESK.

The chain is built from TRBV14 and TRBJ2-1, with TRBD2 identical over 12 bases. This receptor was taken from a male donor with early-stage non-small cell lung cancer. The material sequenced was normal lung tissue next to the tumor, taken at surgery. CDR3 DNA: TGTGCCAGCAGCGAATTCACGGGACTAGCGGGCAATGAGCAGTTCTTC. It yields the protein CASSEFTGLAGNEQFF.